This T cell receptor beta chain was captured by sequencing in a study of T cell responses to AZD1222 COVID-19 vaccine. Study outcomes and limitations: Distributed over spike, vaccine-associated CD4 TCRs predominated at 160-218 and 743-854. Unmutated regions of variants are reportedly targeted by nearly half of spike-specific TCRs.

About this clone: Its antigen remains unidentified.

Looked up from germline, CDR1 is SGHVS and CDR2 is FQNEAQ. V was shortened by 5 bases and J by 6 bases, with 8 bases between the two germline ends. CDR3 length: 12 amino acids. TCRdb keeps only in-frame clones here, not all; method: immunoSEQ multiplex PCR. The sample holds over 85,000 clones; approximately 89% are singletons and the top ten take under 5.5%. The sequence was obtained from an adult who received the AZD1222 COVID-19 vaccine. This specimen consisted of peripheral blood, obtained 28 days after the second AZD1222 dose. This sequence joins TRBV7-8 and TRBJ1-5; D gene ambiguous. The CDR3 region is CASSPGAQPQHF. DNA for the CDR3: TGTGCCAGCAGCCCGGGAGCTCAGCCCCAGCATTTT. The whole variable domain, filled in from reference TRBV7-8 and TRBJ1-5, reads GAGVSQSPRYKVAKRGQDVALRCDPISGHVSLFWYQQALGQGPEFLTYFQNEAQLDKSGLPSDRFFAERPEGSVSTLKIQRTQQEDSAVYLCASSPGAQPQHFGDGTRLSIL.